These 15 T cell receptor beta chains were sequenced from one sample in a study of shared clonotypes between healthy human individuals. Profiled with immunoSEQ multiplex PCR; TCRdb holds only in-frame clones, not every one. Here the sample spans 2 million to 2.5 million clones, 85% to 95% being singletons. Material: naive CD4+ T cells from PBMCs. Stated subset: CD45RA+ positively selected. These receptors were collected from a man younger than 35 in good health. Some clones in this sample may be carry-over from other donors' samples.

The gene calls are TRBV28 and TRBJ2-2; 7 bases are a match to TRBD1. The J segment lost 3 bases and the V segment lost 6 bases, leaving 13 bases of the junction unmatched. From germline, CDR1 is MDHEN and CDR2 SYDVKM. This CDR3 comprises 17 residues. CDR3 sequence: CASSLTGVVSYTGELFF. In nucleotides, the CDR3 is TGTGCCAGCAGCTTAACAGGGGTCGTTTCGTACACCGGGGAGCTGTTTTTT.

The CDR3 bases are TGTGCCAGCAGTGGGATTAGGGGCCACGAGCAGTACTTC. Its translation: CASSGIRGHEQYF. The rearrangement links TRBV28 to TRBJ2-7; TRBD1 might be the D (5 bases). The CDR3 is 13 amino acids. With 5 bases removed from V and 5 bases from J, the gap between germline ends came to 13 bases. CDR1 and CDR2 from the germline V gene are MDHEN and SYDVKM.

This chain links TRBV19 with TRBJ1-4, with 7 bases aligning to TRBD1. Germline CDR1 LNHDA, CDR2 SQIVND (reference sequence). The CDR3 has 14 residues. Unmatched junction bases numbered 5, after V lost 6 bases and J lost 4 bases. The CDR3 bases are TGTGCCAGTAGGAATGACAGGGTTAATGAAAAACTGTTTTTT. Its translation: CASRNDRVNEKLFF.

The chain is built from TRBV27 and TRBJ1-2, with D possibly TRBD1 on 6 matching bases. CDR3 length: 12 amino acids. The germline V gene has CDR1 MNHEY and CDR2 SMNVEV (reference sequence). Trimming removed 10 bases at V and 8 bases at J, with 17 bases between. Here the CDR3 reads CATGSGVGGYTF. The CDR3 DNA reads TGTGCCACCGGGTCAGGGGTTGGCGGCTACACCTTC.

With respect to this clone: A read error is likely, as this CDR3 ends without the conserved phenylalanine or tryptophan. The V and J genes are TRBV5-1 and TRBJ2-2, with 7 bases matching TRBD1. Unmatched junction bases numbered 7, after V lost 4 bases and J lost 7 bases. The length of the CDR3 is 14 residues. CDR1 and CDR2 from the germline V gene are SGHRS and YFSETQ. The CDR3 region has the DNA TGCGCCAGCAGCCAGACAGGGTACGGCGGGGAGCTGTTTTCT. Translation gives CASSQTGYGGELFS.

The J gene is TRBJ2-3, the V gene TRBV7-3; D ambiguous. The V end lost 1 base, the J end lost 9 bases, and 8 bases lay between the germline ends. The CDR3 length is 12 residues. CDR1 is SGHTA, CDR2 FQGTGA, per germline. The CDR3 here is CASSLMAGTQYF. DNA for the CDR3: TGTGCCAGCAGCTTAATGGCCGGAACGCAGTATTTT.

The sample holds one count of this clone. The same CDR3 arises from other DNA sequences in this sample as well. V is TRBV28 and J is TRBJ2-7, with D unclear. This CDR3 comprises 11 residues. Germline CDR1 MDHEN, CDR2 SYDVKM. Trimming removed 3 bases from V and 6 bases from J, with 6 bases in between. The chain's CDR3 is CASSLSLEQYF. The CDR3 DNA is TGTGCCAGCAGTTTGTCCCTCGAGCAGTACTTC. Full variable domain (remainder filled in from reference TRBV28 and TRBJ2-7): DVKVTQSSRYLVKRTGEKVFLECVQDMDHENMFWYRQDPGLGLRLIYFSYDVKMKEKGDIPEGYSVSREKKERFSLILESASTNQTSMYLCASSLSLEQYFGPGTRLTVT.

V is TRBV18 and J is TRBJ1-1; D remains ambiguous. The germline gives CDR1 KGHSH, CDR2 LQKENI. This CDR3 comprises 14 residues. Between the trimmed V and J ends, which lost 3 bases and 1 base, there was a span of 9 bases. This CDR3 is CASSPYRSNTEAFF. CDR3 in DNA: TGTGCCAGCTCACCTTACCGGTCGAACACTGAAGCTTTCTTT.

This chain links TRBV19 with TRBJ1-5, with a possible D match to TRBD1 (6 bases). CDR3 length: 14 amino acids. Trimming shortened V by 7 bases and J by 0 bases, and 10 bases separated the two germline ends. Looked up from germline, CDR1 is LNHDA and CDR2 is SQIVND (reference sequence). Written as DNA, the CDR3 is TGTGCCAGTAAAACAGGGAATAGCAATCAGCCCCAGCATTTT. This codes for CASKTGNSNQPQHF.

This sequence joins TRBV5-6 and TRBJ1-1; no reliable D call. There are 15 residues in the CDR3. Germline CDR1 reads SGHDT; CDR2 reads YYEEEE. Trimming pared 4 bases from V and 3 bases from J, leaving 16 bases between. The CDR3 here is CASSRGASWDTEAFF. The CDR3 DNA sequence: TGTGCCAGCAGCCGGGGAGCCTCCTGGGACACTGAAGCTTTCTTT.

V is TRBV5-1 and J is TRBJ2-5, with TRBD1 matching 7 bases. CDR3 length: 15 residues. CDR1 and CDR2 from the germline V gene are SGHRS and YFSETQ. The ends lost 1 base at V and 2 bases at J; junction bases unmatched: 5. DNA of the CDR3: TGCGCCAGCAGCTTGCAGCCAGGGGGACAAGAGACCCAGTACTTC. Translating it yields CASSLQPGGQETQYF.

The rearrangement links TRBV19 to TRBJ2-1, with D perhaps matching TRBD1 or TRBD2 (5 bases each). The CDR3 totals 13 residues. The V and J ends lost 4 bases and 10 bases respectively, with 14 bases between them. CDR1 and CDR2 from the germline V gene are LNHDA and SQIVND (reference sequence). CDR3: CASSTRDVVEQFF. The CDR3 DNA reads TGTGCCAGTAGTACCCGGGACGTGGTGGAGCAGTTCTTC.

J is TRBJ2-7 and V is TRBV5-4; weak D call: TRBD2 (6 bases). The length of the CDR3 is 15 residues. V was trimmed by 7 bases and J by 9 bases, leaving 26 bases between them. Germline V gene sequence: CDR1 SGHNT, CDR2 YYREEE (reference sequence). CDR3 sequence reads: CASLEGPHPAGPQYF. CDR3 DNA: TGTGCCAGCCTGGAGGGTCCGCATCCCGCAGGACCGCAGTACTTC.

The rearrangement joins TRBV19 to TRBJ1-1; 8 nucleotides agree with TRBD1. Germline V lookup: CDR1 LNHDA, CDR2 SQIVND (reference sequence). The J segment lost 1 base and the V segment lost 9 bases, leaving 4 bases of the junction unmatched. The length of the CDR3 is 13 residues. CDR3 bases: TGTGCCAGCAGACAGGGGCAGAACACTGAAGCTTTCTTT. Amino acids: CASRQGQNTEAFF.

About this clone itself: The same CDR3 arises from other DNA sequences in this sample as well. The V call is TRBV27, the J call TRBJ2-2, with D hard to call. V dropped 5 bases and J dropped 3 bases, with 4 bases sitting between them. CDR3 length: 12 amino acids. Germline V gene data show CDR1 as MNHEY and CDR2 as SMNVEV (reference sequence). CDR3 DNA: TGTGCCAGCAGTCCCTACACCGGGGAGCTGTTTTTT. This codes for CASSPYTGELFF.